This T cell receptor (beta chain) was captured in a study of blood T cell repertoires in COVID-19. Study context: PBMCs, B-cell-depleted T cells, or T cells were the source of the cDNA or gDNA that made up the material.

Data came from immunoSEQ multiplex PCR; TCRdb stores just in-frame clones and leaves some out. The sample consists of approximately 210,000 clones, 65% to 90% of them appearing once. Adults between roughly 18 and 95 years of age took part from fewer than 30 US areas. The sequenced material came from PBMCs or T cells enriched from blood (not recorded which). The TCR originated in a woman aged 45-65 years with acute COVID-19.

DNA for the CDR3: TGTGCCAGCAGCCCCCATCTCTACAGGGGGGGCAGCTATGGCTACACCTTC. Protein sequence: CASSPHLYRGGSYGYTF. The J gene is TRBJ1-2, the V gene TRBV28, with TRBD1 identical over 8 bases. The CDR3 has 17 residues. Germline CDR1 and CDR2: MDHEN and SYDVKM. V was pared by 6 bases and J by 4 bases, with 16 bases of the junction left unmatched.